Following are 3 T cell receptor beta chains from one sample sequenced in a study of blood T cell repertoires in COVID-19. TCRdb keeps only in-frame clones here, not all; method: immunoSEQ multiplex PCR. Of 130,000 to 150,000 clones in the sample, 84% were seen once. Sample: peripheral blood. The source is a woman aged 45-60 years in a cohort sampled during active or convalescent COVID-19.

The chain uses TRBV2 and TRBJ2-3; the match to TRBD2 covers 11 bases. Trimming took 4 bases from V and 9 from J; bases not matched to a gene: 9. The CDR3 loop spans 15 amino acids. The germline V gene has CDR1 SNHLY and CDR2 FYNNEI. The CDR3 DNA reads TGTGCCAGCAGTGCTTCCCGGACTAGCGGGTTCACGCAGTATTTT. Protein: CASSASRTSGFTQYF.

The CDR3 bases are TGCGCCAGCAGCAACAGGGGGCTCTACGAGCAGTACTTC. This codes for CASSNRGLYEQYF. The chain couples TRBV5-1 to TRBJ2-7; 9 positions agree with TRBD1. Germline values: CDR1 SGHRS, CDR2 YFSETQ. The CDR3 loop spans 13 amino acids. J gave up 3 bases and V 4 bases, and 2 bases lay outside the gene matches.

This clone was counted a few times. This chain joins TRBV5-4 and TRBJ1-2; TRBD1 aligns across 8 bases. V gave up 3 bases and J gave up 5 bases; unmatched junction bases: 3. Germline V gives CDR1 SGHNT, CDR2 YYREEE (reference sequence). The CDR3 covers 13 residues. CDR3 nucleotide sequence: TGTGCCAGCAGCTCTGGACAGGGATATGGCTACACCTTC. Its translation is CASSSGQGYGYTF.